The 31 T cell receptor beta chains given below trace back to one sample, sequenced in a study of tumor-infiltrating lymphocytes in primary liver carcinoma. Reverse transcription of approximately 520 ng total RNA with a constant-region primer produced TCR beta cDNA. Amplification in three nested multiplex PCR rounds with slightly modified ARM-PCR gave rise to TCR beta libraries. A C-beta reverse primer and TRBV1-TRBV30 forward primers served in each of the first two PCR rounds, at ten to eleven cycles apiece. TCRdb reprocessed the multiplex PCR reads via MiXCR and lists one record per CDR3 protein. The data show 100,000 or so distinct CDR3 sequences, roughly 80% seen once. Unsorted bulk tissue (roughly 17-33 mg) underwent RNA and DNA co-extraction. Material for sequencing was liver tumor tissue from sampling region 3. Specified subset: tumor region T3, left-lateral pole. The receptor set was obtained from a man aged 40-49 years with primary liver carcinoma and hepatitis B virus infection.

On this clonotype itself: This CDR3 is missing its conserved last phenylalanine or tryptophan, likely due to a read error. The chain recombines TRBV6-6 with TRBJ2-2; D gene uncertain. The CDR3 is 14 residues long. The V gene's germline CDR1 is MNHNY and CDR2 SVGAGI (reference sequence). The CDR3 region is CASSYGKNTGELFI. In DNA, the CDR3 is TGTGCTAGCAGTTACGGAAAGAACACCGGGGAGCTGTTTATT.

V gene TRBV4-2 combines with J gene TRBJ2-4; D uncertain. This CDR3 region has 13 residues. V was clipped by 1 base and J by 11 bases, with 12 bases between them. The V gene's germline CDR1 is LGHNA and CDR2 YNFKEQ. As DNA, the CDR3 is TGTGCCAGCAGCCAAGGGTCCAAAACCTTTCAGTACTTC. Amino acid sequence: CASSQGSKTFQYF.

Regarding this clonotype: The conserved final phenylalanine or tryptophan is absent from the CDR3, which likely points to a read error. V is TRBV6-6 and J is TRBJ1-1, with D possibly being TRBD1 (6 bases). Germline V lookup: CDR1 MNHNY, CDR2 SVGAGI (reference sequence). V dropped 6 bases and J dropped 7 bases, with 15 bases sitting between them. The CDR3 spans 13 residues. CDR3 nucleotide sequence: TGTGCCAGCAGCACAAGGGGGACTATTGAAGCTTTCTCT. Its translation: CASSTRGTIEAFS.

Remarks on this clonotype: At one end, the junction sequence differs from germline, possibly due to a read error. The chain joins TRBV5-1 to TRBJ1-5; no definite D call. CDR3 length: 13 amino acids. Germline CDR1 and CDR2: SGHRS and YFSETQ. The CDR3 sequence: CANSLEPAEPQHF. CDR3 DNA: TGCGCCAACAGCTTGGAACCGGCGGAACCCCAGCATTTT.

This clonotype occurred many times. The J gene is TRBJ2-7, the V gene TRBV28; D tentatively reads TRBD1 or TRBD2 (6 bases each). This CDR3 is built from 13 residues. CDR1 is MDHEN, CDR2 SYDVKM, per germline. V lost 6 bases and J lost 4, with 13 bases in between. The CDR3 loop is CASRGGPRYEQYF. The CDR3 nucleotides read TGTGCCAGCAGGGGGGGCCCAAGGTACGAGCAGTACTTC.

Note on this clonotype: At one end, the junction sequence differs from germline, possibly due to a read error. V gene TRBV29-1 combines with J gene TRBJ2-7; D is undetermined. CDR3 length equals 15 residues. CDR1 and CDR2 (germline): SQVTM, ANQGSEA. CDR3 bases: TGCGGCGTTGAAGATCCGGGTGGGAACTCCTACGAGCAGTACTTT. This encodes CGVEDPGGNSYEQYF.

On this clonotype itself: In this CDR3 the conserved last residue, phenylalanine or tryptophan, is missing, so a read error is likely. The rearrangement uses TRBV11-1 and TRBJ2-2; the D gene is possibly TRBD2 (5 bases). The V gene lost 5 bases and the J gene lost 1 base, with 14 bases spanning the gap. The CDR3 totals 16 residues. Germline CDR1 SGHAT, CDR2 FQDESV (reference sequence). The CDR3 sequence: CASSDPSRVNTGELFL. The CDR3 DNA follows: TGTGCCAGCAGCGACCCTAGCAGAGTGAACACCGGGGAGCTGTTTCTT.

Worth noting for this clonotype: The germline gene is not matched at one end of the junction; a read error may be the cause. The CDR3 DNA is TGTGCTAGCAGAGATTATAGCGGGAGAAATGAGCAGTTCTTC. Protein product: CASRDYSGRNEQFF. The chain couples TRBV6-1 to TRBJ2-1, with 9 bases lining up with TRBD2. CDR3 length equals 14 residues. CDR1 and CDR2 from the germline V gene are MNHNS and SASEGT.

CDR3 in amino acids: CVSPPPDRIFHEQYF. The CDR3 bases are TGTGTCAGTCCGCCACCGGACAGGATCTTCCACGAGCAGTACTTC. The V gene is TRBV28, the J gene TRBJ2-7; TRBD1 matches 7 bases. CDR1 is MDHEN, CDR2 SYDVKM, per germline. The CDR3 sequence is 15 residues long.

The rearrangement uses TRBV4-1 and TRBJ1-6; the match to TRBD1 covers 10 bases. The CDR3 is 17 residues long. V lost 5 bases, J lost 7 bases, and 11 bases stayed unmatched. From germline, CDR1 is MGHRA and CDR2 YSYEKL. DNA of the CDR3: TGCGCCAGCAGCGAGGACAGGGGGTGGTCTATGAATTCACCCCTCCACTTT. As protein: CASSEDRGWSMNSPLHF.

As concerns this clonotype: This may be a read error: a much more frequent sequence differs by one nucleotide. The chain combines TRBV19 with TRBJ1-5; no clear D. The CDR3 loop spans 13 amino acids. Germline CDR1 reads LNHDA; CDR2 reads SQIVND (reference sequence). The DNA for the CDR3 is TGTGCCAATAGTTCTGGATTCGATCAGCCCCAGCATTTT. It is translated as CANSSGFDQPQHF.

About this clonotype itself: The germline gene is not matched at one end of the junction; a read error may be the cause. This chain uses TRBV29-1 with TRBJ2-2, with 9 bases lining up with TRBD2. The CDR3 loop spans 15 amino acids. The germline V gene has CDR1 SQVTM and CDR2 ANQGSEA. The CDR3 nucleotides are TGCAGCGTTGGGACTAGCGTGGCGGACACCGGGGAGTTGTTTTTT. It yields the protein CSVGTSVADTGELFF.

About this clonotype itself: At one end the junction does not follow the germline gene, possibly because of a read error. CDR3 sequence reads: CASSLDTGLRTDTHYF. In DNA, the CDR3 is TGTGCCAGCAGCTTAGATACGGGGTTGCGCACAGATACGCATTATTTT. The chain carries TRBV11-2 and TRBJ2-3; TRBD2 might be the D (5 bases). Germline V gene sequence: CDR1 SGHAT, CDR2 FQNNGV. This CDR3 region has 16 residues.

In its sample, this clonotype was seen once. Relative to the germline gene, one junction end is altered; a read error may explain this. This chain links TRBV11-1 with TRBJ2-4, with 13 bases identical to TRBD2. CDR3 length: 17 residues. The V gene's germline CDR1 is SGHAT and CDR2 FQDESV (reference sequence). CDR3 amino acids: CASSIHGTSGTKNIQQF. CDR3 bases: TGTGCCAGCAGCATTCACGGGACTAGCGGGACCAAAAACATTCAGCAGTTC.

The chain carries TRBV4-2 and TRBJ2-1, with 7 bases lining up with TRBD2. There are 15 residues in the CDR3. V gave up 10 bases and J gave up 5 bases; unmatched junction bases: 14. The germline V gene has CDR1 LGHNA and CDR2 YNFKEQ. The CDR3 region is CANNQDAGEHNEQFF. The CDR3 coding sequence is TGTGCCAACAACCAAGATGCGGGAGAACACAATGAGCAGTTCTTC.

With respect to this clonotype: The conserved final phenylalanine or tryptophan is absent from the CDR3, which likely points to a read error. The J gene is TRBJ2-1, the V gene TRBV4-2, with 9 positions matching TRBD2. CDR1 and CDR2 (germline): LGHNA, YNFKEQ. The CDR3 has 16 residues. This CDR3 is CATSPFKTSGYNEQFL. CDR3 DNA: TGTGCCACCAGCCCCTTTAAGACTAGCGGCTACAATGAGCAGTTCCTC.

About this clonotype itself: It is likely a read error, because the conserved phenylalanine at the end of the CDR3 is missing. The rearrangement joins TRBV11-2 to TRBJ2-1; maybe TRBD2 (6 bases). The CDR3 consists of 15 residues. Germline V CDR1 and CDR2: SGHAT, FQNNGV. CDR3 loop: CASSPGTSSYNEQFL. CDR3 nucleotides: TGTGCTAGCAGCCCCGGGACTTCCTCCTACAATGAGCAGTTCCTC.

As for this clonotype: A read error is possible here, since a much larger clone lies one base away. J is TRBJ1-5 and V is TRBV25-1; 8 bases match TRBD1. The CDR3 totals 12 residues. The trim removed 10 bases at V and 4 bases at J, leaving 3 bases unmatched. The germline V gene has CDR1 MGHDK and CDR2 SYGVNS. The CDR3 sequence: CANRQGNQPQHF. The CDR3 DNA is TGTGCCAATCGACAGGGGAATCAGCCCCAGCATTTT.

To note about this clonotype: A junction boundary mismatches the germline segment, possibly from a read error. The rearrangement links TRBV29-1 to TRBJ2-5; perhaps TRBD2 as D (6 bases). This CDR3 has 15 residues. Germline V gene data show CDR1 as SQVTM and CDR2 as ANQGSEA. CDR3: CNVRTNGSWAETQYF. Written as DNA, the CDR3 is TGCAACGTTCGGACTAATGGGAGTTGGGCAGAGACCCAGTACTTC.

On this clonotype itself: Since the CDR3 does not end with the conserved phenylalanine or tryptophan, this likely comes from a read error. CDR3 in amino acids: CVWSVLGTGTIQYS. The DNA of the CDR3 is TGTGTCTGGAGTGTACTCGGGACAGGGACCATTCAGTACTCC. The chain recombines TRBV30 with TRBJ2-4; 9 nucleotides match TRBD1. The CDR3 length is 14 residues. In germline, CDR1 is GTSNPN, CDR2 SVGIG (reference sequence).

Worth noting for this clonotype: One junction end does not reproduce the germline sequence, and a read error may be involved. DNA of the CDR3: TGTCCCAGCTCACCGGGGGGGGATCAGCCCCAGCATTTT. This translates into CPSSPGGDQPQHF. This sequence joins TRBV18 and TRBJ1-5, with D tentatively TRBD1 (5 bases). CDR1 and CDR2 from the germline V gene are KGHSH and LQKENI. The CDR3 has 13 residues.

The chain employs TRBV29-1 and TRBJ2-5; 13 bases match TRBD2. The CDR3 consists of 15 residues. Germline lookup yields CDR1 SQVTM and CDR2 ANQGSEA. With V trimmed by 4 bases and J by 5 bases, 7 bases remained unmatched. The CDR3: CSVGTSGSWAETQYF. CDR3 sequence (DNA): TGCAGCGTTGGGACTAGCGGGAGTTGGGCCGAGACCCAGTACTTC.

The chain combines TRBV12-3 or TRBV12-4 with TRBJ1-2; 9 nucleotides line up with TRBD1. This CDR3 has 14 residues. V was pared by 5 bases and J by 8 bases, with 9 bases of the junction left unmatched. Written as DNA, the CDR3 is TGTGCCAGCAGTCACCACGACAGGGGGAGAGGCTACACCTTC. Its translation: CASSHHDRGRGYTF.

V usage is TRBV6-5 and J usage is TRBJ2-3; 7 bases are a match to TRBD2. Per the germline V gene, CDR1 is MNHEY and CDR2 is SVGAGI. V lost 11 bases and J lost 4; bases outside the gene matches: 21. CDR3 length: 17 residues. The CDR3: CAWSSLPLSGGADTQYF. CDR3 coding DNA: TGTGCCTGGAGTTCACTCCCCCTAAGTGGGGGGGCAGATACGCAGTATTTT.

The chain carries TRBV29-1 and TRBJ2-7, with D perhaps given as TRBD1 or TRBD2 (5 bases each). Looked up from germline, CDR1 is SQVTM and CDR2 is ANQGSEA. V lost 8 bases, J lost 2 bases, and 25 bases lay in between. The CDR3 contains 16 residues. CDR3 sequence (DNA): TGCAGCTCCATGATATCTGGGACCGGCACCCCCTACGAGCAGTACTTC. Residues: CSSMISGTGTPYEQYF.

The genes are TRBV19 and TRBJ2-7, with 7 bases identical to TRBD2. Germline-derived CDR1 and CDR2 are LNHDA and SQIVND (reference sequence). V was clipped by 3 bases and J by 3 bases; unmatched bases: 8. There are 15 residues in the CDR3. CDR3 sequence: CASSIGLADGYEQYF. In nucleotides, the CDR3 is TGTGCCAGTAGTATTGGGCTAGCGGACGGCTACGAGCAGTACTTC.

With regard to this clonotype: Without the conserved terminal phenylalanine or tryptophan, this CDR3 likely stems from a read error. The chain employs TRBV11-2 and TRBJ2-7; 9 bases are a match to TRBD2. The length of the CDR3 is 15 residues. Per the germline V gene, CDR1 is SGHAT and CDR2 is FQNNGV. V lost 4 bases and J lost 9; bases outside the gene matches: 13. The CDR3 nucleotides are TGTGCCAGCAGCTCGTTAGCGGGAGCGAGCCTCGGGCAGTACATC. This encodes CASSSLAGASLGQYI.

The chain has TRBV6-4 and TRBJ1-6; 7 positions match TRBD1. This CDR3 region has 15 residues. Germline V gene data show CDR1 as MRHNA and CDR2 as SNTAGT. V lost 6 bases to trimming and J lost 18 bases; unmatched junction nucleotides: 20. The CDR3 loop reads CASSGTAGGDSLPHF. As DNA, the CDR3 is TGTGCCAGCAGCGGGACAGCCGGTGGGGATTCACTTCCCCACTTT.

This clonotype was seen only once. In DNA, the CDR3 is TGCAGCGCCAAGAGATCTGGGGCCGGCACTCCCTACGAGCAGTACTTC. It specifies CSAKRSGAGTPYEQYF. The J gene is TRBJ2-7, the V gene TRBV29-1, with a weak D call TRBD1 (5 bases). Trimming stripped 7 bases from V and 2 bases from J, with 24 bases between. This CDR3 has 16 residues. CDR1 is SQVTM, CDR2 ANQGSEA, per germline.

Turning to this clonotype: An end of the junction differs from the germline gene, which may be a read error. This chain links TRBV6-1 with TRBJ2-3; D ambiguous. The CDR3 spans 13 residues. Germline V gene data show CDR1 as MNHNS and CDR2 as SASEGT. The CDR3: CASSDGVDSPQNF. The CDR3 DNA follows: TGTGCCAGCAGTGACGGTGTGGATTCTCCGCAAAATTTT.

In its sample, this clonotype was seen a few times. One end of the junction is discordant with germline, which a read error may explain. The chain uses TRBV6-5 and TRBJ1-1; 9 nucleotides agree with TRBD1. This CDR3 has 16 residues. CDR1 and CDR2 (germline): MNHEY, SVGAGI. The CDR3, as DNA: TGTGTCAGCAGTTCCTACAGGGGGCTTAGGGAGGCTGAAGCTTTCTTT. Translation gives CVSSSYRGLREAEAFF.